This T cell receptor beta chain was sequenced for a study of blood T cell repertoires in COVID-19. Study-wide background: The study drew acute and convalescent COVID-19 samples from the United States, Italy and Spain. The analysed material was cDNA or gDNA that came from T cells, B-cell-depleted T cells, or PBMCs.

Original data processing: Estimates of nucleated cell counts were drawn from the amplification of reference gene primers. Generated by immunoSEQ multiplex PCR, the TCRdb table keeps only in-frame clones and is missing some. V, J and clone size were drawn from that table, and D and trimming were deduced from the DNA. In the table there are 150,000 or so clones, 82% of which are singletons. This CDR3 region has 15 residues. The germline gives CDR1 LGHDT, CDR2 YNNKEL (reference sequence). Germline trimming cut 2 bases from V and 1 base from J; bases unmatched to any gene: 5. The rearrangement uses TRBV3-1 (or the pseudogene TRBV3-2) and TRBJ2-7, with 7 bases matching TRBD1. The origin of this receptor is a human donor with acute or convalescent COVID-19. The donor label of this sample is uncertain. Sequencing input: peripheral blood. The CDR3 nucleotides are TGTGCCAGCAGCCAATCTCAGACAGGGTCCTACGAGCAGTACTTC. As protein: CASSQSQTGSYEQYF.